The 11 T cell receptor beta chains below all came from one sample that was sequenced in a study of human T cells and chemical hapten exposure. Indicated time point: healthy volunteer bleed at 2 weeks. Whole blood, unfractionated, served as the material for total RNA extraction. A single record per CDR3 protein comes from TCRdb applying MiXCR to the RACE reads. The sample has roughly 130,000 distinct CDR3 sequences, approximately 8.3% seen once. The specimen was whole blood. All receptors derive from a male donor in good health. Some clones in this sample may be carry-over from other donors' samples.

This clonotype showed up many times. V is TRBV11-2 and J is TRBJ2-4; 8 bases match TRBD2. J lost 0 bases, V lost 3 bases, and 7 bases had no gene match. Germline-derived CDR1 and CDR2 are SGHAT and FQNNGV. The CDR3 consists of 17 residues. CDR3 region: CASSFDTSGLAKNIQYF. The CDR3 DNA reads TGTGCCAGCAGCTTCGACACTAGCGGTTTAGCCAAAAACATTCAGTACTTC. Variable domain in full (rest from reference TRBV11-2 and TRBJ2-4): EAGVAQSPRYKIIEKRQSVAFWCNPISGHATLYWYQQILGQGPKLLIQFQNNGVVDDSQLPKDRFSAERLKGVDSTLKIQPAKLEDSAVYLCASSFDTSGLAKNIQYFGAGTRLSVL.

This clonotype was found many times. The chain links TRBV20-1 to TRBJ1-1; maybe TRBD1 (5 bases). V lost 5 bases and J 6 bases, leaving 13 bases between the germline ends. Germline CDR1 is DFQATT and CDR2 is SNEGSKA (reference sequence). This CDR3 contains 12 residues. CDR3 amino acids: CSAVGTEAEAFF. For the CDR3, the DNA is TGCAGTGCTGTGGGGACCGAGGCTGAAGCTTTCTTT.

The V call is TRBV6-5, the J call TRBJ2-3; 11 bases are shared with TRBD2. V lost 1 base to trimming and J lost 3 bases; unmatched junction nucleotides: 6. The germline V gene has CDR1 MNHEY and CDR2 SVGAGI. The CDR3 runs to 17 residues. CDR3 in DNA: TGTGCCAGCAGTTACTTTACTAGCGGGAGAGTGACAGATACGCAGTATTTT. It codes for CASSYFTSGRVTDTQYF.

The chain recombines TRBV9 with TRBJ2-2; no reliable D call. The CDR3 extends over 14 amino acids. CDR1 SGDLS and CDR2 YYNGEE come from the germline V gene. The V end lost 2 bases, the J end lost 3 bases, and 8 bases lay between the germline ends. The CDR3 reads CASSVGRDTGELFF. The CDR3 nucleotides read TGTGCCAGCAGCGTCGGACGAGACACCGGGGAGCTGTTTTTT. The variable domain in full, completed from reference TRBV9 and TRBJ2-2, reads DSGVTQTPKHLITATGQRVTLRCSPRSGDLSVYWYQQSLDQGLQFLIQYYNGEERAKGNILERFSAQQFPDLHSELNLSSLELGDSALYFCASSVGRDTGELFFGEGSRLTVL.

This clonotype has a count of ten or more. The chain recombines TRBV24-1 with TRBJ1-1; D might be TRBD1 (6 bases). Per germline, CDR1 KGHDR and CDR2 SFDVKD. Trimming took off 3 bases at V and 7 bases at J, with 14 bases between the two ends. This CDR3 is 14 amino acids long. The CDR3 bases are TGTGCCACCAGTGATAGTTCCAGGGGTGGTGAAGCTTTCTTT. Its protein is CATSDSSRGGEAFF.

This clonotype was observed a few times. This sequence joins TRBV20-1 and TRBJ1-1; 11 bases align to TRBD1. Trimming cost V 1 base and J 8 bases; bases outside gene matches: 0. The CDR3 length is 12 residues. The germline V gene has CDR1 DFQATT and CDR2 SNEGSKA (reference sequence). CDR3 amino acids: CSARGTGGEAFF. CDR3 DNA: TGCAGTGCTAGAGGGACAGGGGGCGAAGCTTTCTTT.

The chain is built from TRBV6-1 and TRBJ2-1, with TRBD1 matching over 7 bases. Germline trimming cut 2 bases from V and 7 bases from J; bases unmatched to any gene: 5. The germline gives CDR1 MNHNS, CDR2 SASEGT. The CDR3 contains 14 residues. The CDR3, as DNA: TGTGCCAGCAGTGAACTGGGCAGGGGGAATGAGCAGTTCTTC. Translating gives CASSELGRGNEQFF.

V is TRBV12-3 or TRBV12-4 and J is TRBJ1-4, with 7 bases identical to TRBD1. This CDR3 is built from 18 residues. V lost 6 bases, J lost 2 bases, and 15 bases stayed unmatched. This CDR3 reads CASSAYITGDGTNEKLFF. CDR3 DNA sequence: TGTGCCAGCAGCGCCTACATTACAGGGGATGGTACTAATGAAAAACTGTTTTTT.

The J gene is TRBJ2-5, the V gene TRBV29-1; 10 nucleotides agree with TRBD2. V dropped 4 bases and J dropped 2; count of bases not matched to a gene: 10. The CDR3 covers 16 residues. The germline gives CDR1 SQVTM, CDR2 ANQGSEA. The CDR3 DNA is TGCAGCGTTGGCGGCCCTAGCGGGAGCAATCAAGAGACCCAGTACTTC. Translating it yields CSVGGPSGSNQETQYF.

This clonotype was seen at least ten times. The rearrangement links TRBV24-1 to TRBJ2-1; D is undetermined. The CDR3 has 13 residues. Trimming took off 5 bases at V and 5 bases at J, with 9 bases between the two ends. Per germline, CDR1 KGHDR and CDR2 SFDVKD. The CDR3 spells CATSGTVDNEQFF. As DNA, the CDR3 is TGTGCCACCAGTGGAACGGTAGACAATGAGCAGTTCTTC.

The genes are TRBV7-2 and TRBJ1-3; D is uncertain. CDR1 SGHTA and CDR2 FQGNSA come from the germline V gene. Trimming left V 2 bases short and J 0 bases short, with 5 bases between. The CDR3 has 14 residues. The CDR3 bases are TGTGCCAGCAGCTTATGGGTCTCTGGAAACACCATATATTTT. Its protein is CASSLWVSGNTIYF.